A selection of T cell receptor beta chains follows, all from one sample in a study of shared clonotypes between healthy human individuals. TCRdb's table, derived via immunoSEQ multiplex PCR, lists solely in-frame clones and lacks some. This table has fewer than 1.8 million clones, around 98.5% appearing once. The sample taken for sequencing was naive CD4+ T cells sorted from blood. These receptors came from a man aged 30 to 45 in good health. CDR3s include the opening cysteine and the closing phenylalanine or tryptophan. A D gene is named only where the DNA matches it firmly. A clone size is listed for some rows: how often the clone was seen (once, few, many), or a class if it is expanded.

DNA,CDR3,length,J,V,size,D
TGTGCCAGCAGGGACAATATAAGGGACCAGCCCCAGCATTTT,CASRDNIRDQPQHF,14,TRBJ1-5,TRBV27,once,NA
TGTGCCAGCAGCTCCTGCACTGAAGCTTTCCTCAACTTTGAAGCTTTCTTT,CASSSCTEAFLNFEAFF,17,TRBJ1-1,TRBV21-1,NA,NA
TGTGCCAGTAGTTTCCGGGGGGAGGGGCCCCAGCATTTT,CASSFRGEGPQHF,13,TRBJ1-5,TRBV19,once,NA
TGCGCCAGCAGCCAAGATTGGTCTAGCGGAAGCTCCTACAATGAGCAGTTCTTC,CASSQDWSSGSSYNEQFF,18,TRBJ2-1,TRBV4-1,NA,TRBD2
TGTGCCAGCAGCGCCATGCGGCTGGGTTTGAACACTGAAGCTTTCTTT,CASSAMRLGLNTEAFF,16,TRBJ1-1,TRBV7-2,NA,NA
TGTGCCAGCAGCCAAGTGGGGGACACCCGGGCCGGGGAGCTGTTTTTT,CASSQVGDTRAGELFF,16,TRBJ2-2,TRBV14,NA,NA
TGTGCCAGCAGTTATGGTGGCAGCCTCTACGAGCAGTACTTC,CASSYGGSLYEQYF,14,TRBJ2-7,TRBV6-6,NA,NA
TGTGCCAGCAGCGTAGGTCAGGGAACAGATACGCAGTATTTT,CASSVGQGTDTQYF,14,TRBJ2-3,TRBV9,NA,NA
TGTGCCAGCCGCTACGAGCAGTACTTC,CASRYEQYF,9,TRBJ2-7,TRBV7-9,once,NA
TGTGCCAGCAGCCCGGCAGGCAACTATGGCTACACCTTC,CASSPAGNYGYTF,13,TRBJ1-2,TRBV14,NA,NA
TGTGCCAGCAGCTTAGGCATTAACAGGGGCTACGAGCAGTACTTC,CASSLGINRGYEQYF,15,TRBJ2-7,TRBV13,NA,TRBD1
TGTGCCAGCAGCCTCAACTACAGGGTCTCCTATGGCTACACCTTC,CASSLNYRVSYGYTF,15,TRBJ1-2,TRBV7-9,NA,NA
TGTGCCAGCACCCACATTGACGACGAGCAGTACTTC,CASTHIDDEQYF,12,TRBJ2-7,TRBV28,NA,NA
TGTGCCAGCAGTCGGCAGCCATATTTCTCCTACAATGAGCAGTTCTTC,CASSRQPYFSYNEQFF,16,TRBJ2-1,TRBV6-4,NA,NA
TGTGCCAGCAGCTCCCGGACTGTAGCCAAAAACATTCAGTACTTC,CASSSRTVAKNIQYF,15,TRBJ2-4,TRBV7-8,NA,NA
TGCGCCAGCAGCCTCCGGACAGGGGTCGATGAAGCTTTCTTT,CASSLRTGVDEAFF,14,TRBJ1-1,TRBV4-1,NA,TRBD1
TGTGCCAGCAGCTCCCTTGGGAGGAGCACAGGGGCCAACGTCCTGACTTTC,CASSSLGRSTGANVLTF,17,TRBJ2-6,TRBV7-6,NA,NA
TGTGCCAGCGGTGAGGGCTCCTACAATGAGCAGTTCTTC,CASGEGSYNEQFF,13,TRBJ2-1,TRBV6-5,NA,NA
TGTGCCACCAGCAGAGCCGGGACAGGGAGGACCGGGGAGCTGTTTTTT,CATSRAGTGRTGELFF,16,TRBJ2-2,TRBV15,once,TRBD1
TGTGCCAGCAGCTTACATCAGGGGGGCACTGAAGCTTTCTTT,CASSLHQGGTEAFF,14,TRBJ1-1,TRBV7-3,NA,TRBD1
TGTGCCAGCAGCCAGGCGGAGGCCCCTTTCAATCAGCCCCAGCATTTT,CASSQAEAPFNQPQHF,16,TRBJ1-5,TRBV9,NA,NA
TGCGCCAGCAGCCAAGATATTAGGGAAGACAGGGACCACGAGCAGTACTTC,CASSQDIREDRDHEQYF,17,TRBJ2-7,TRBV4-3,NA,TRBD1
TGTGCCATCAGTGACAGCTACGAGCAGTACTTC,CAISDSYEQYF,11,TRBJ2-7,TRBV10-3,once,NA
TGTGCCAGCAGCGTAGTGTTGCGGGATACGCAGTATTTT,CASSVVLRDTQYF,13,TRBJ2-3,TRBV9,NA,NA
TGTGCCAGCAGCTTGGGGAAGGATCTAGCCAAAAACATTCAGTACTTC,CASSLGKDLAKNIQYF,16,TRBJ2-4,TRBV7-2,once,NA
TGTGCCAGCAGTCCAAACAGGGCTCCGAATGAAAAACTGTTTTTT,CASSPNRAPNEKLFF,15,TRBJ1-4,TRBV14,NA,NA
TGTGCCAGCAGCTTAGTAGATCGGCAGGGTAACTATGGCTACACCTTC,CASSLVDRQGNYGYTF,16,TRBJ1-2,TRBV7-9,NA,NA
TGTGCCAGCAGCTGGCCCACAGGCTATTCCTACGAGCAGTACTTC,CASSWPTGYSYEQYF,15,TRBJ2-7,TRBV5-8,NA,NA
TGTGCCAGTGCCAGCGAGATGAACACTGAAGCTTTCTTT,CASASEMNTEAFF,13,TRBJ1-1,TRBV19,NA,NA
TGCGCCAGCAGCTTGCCAGGGTGGGGGGAGACCCAGTACTTC,CASSLPGWGETQYF,14,TRBJ2-5,TRBV5-1,few,NA
TGTGCCAGCAGCTTAGGTACTAGCGGGAGACCCTCAGATACGCAGTATTTT,CASSLGTSGRPSDTQYF,17,TRBJ2-3,TRBV11-2,once,TRBD2
TGTGCCAGCAGCCCCCCTAGCGGAGCACAATTCATAAACAATGAGCAGTTCTTC,CASSPPSGAQFINNEQFF,18,TRBJ2-1,TRBV5-6,NA,TRBD2
TGTGCCAGCACCCCACGCGGGTGGGAGCCAACCGGGGAGCTGTTTTTT,CASTPRGWEPTGELFF,16,TRBJ2-2,TRBV27,NA,NA
TGTGCCAGCAGCTTTAGCGGGGCCCTCCGCGAGCAGTACTTC,CASSFSGALREQYF,14,TRBJ2-7,TRBV7-6,NA,TRBD2
TGTGCCAGCAGTGAACCCCGTGGGAGGGCCACCTACGAGCAGTACTTC,CASSEPRGRATYEQYF,16,TRBJ2-7,TRBV25-1,NA,TRBD2
TGTGCCAGCAGCCCAAATTCCGGGGCCTACGAGCAGTACTTC,CASSPNSGAYEQYF,14,TRBJ2-7,TRBV9,NA,NA
TGTGCCAGTAGTATAATGGGACTGATCCAAGAGACCCAGTACTTC,CASSIMGLIQETQYF,15,TRBJ2-5,TRBV19,NA,NA
TGTGCCAGCAGCTTGGAGAGGCGGCCCCCCTACAATGAGCAGTTCTTC,CASSLERRPPYNEQFF,16,TRBJ2-1,TRBV7-2,NA,NA
TGTGCCAGCAGTTACTCGGAGGTTTCCTCTGGAAACACCATATATTTT,CASSYSEVSSGNTIYF,16,TRBJ1-3,TRBV6-5,NA,NA
TGTGCCAGCAGCCAACAAGGGTCGAACACTGAAGCTTTCTTT,CASSQQGSNTEAFF,14,TRBJ1-1,TRBV7-8,NA,NA
TGCAGCTTTAGACAGGGAGGCTTTGTTACTGAAGCTTTCTTT,CSFRQGGFVTEAFF,14,TRBJ1-1,TRBV29-1,NA,TRBD1
TGCGCCAGCAGCCAAGGACCTGAAGCTTTCTTT,CASSQGPEAFF,11,TRBJ1-1,TRBV23-1,NA,NA
TGTGCCAGCAGCGTAGGTATTCGTGAGGAGACCCAGTACTTC,CASSVGIREETQYF,14,TRBJ2-5,TRBV9,NA,NA
TGTGCCAGCAGCTTGAAAGGGGACCTAGGGGCTGAGCAGTTCTTC,CASSLKGDLGAEQFF,15,TRBJ2-1,TRBV7-9,NA,NA
TGTGCCAGCAGCCCAACGGGGTGGCAAGGGGCCGGGGAGCTGTTTTTT,CASSPTGWQGAGELFF,16,TRBJ2-2,TRBV5-6,NA,NA
TGTGCCAGCAGCTTAACGGACAGGGCCTACGAGCAGTACTTC,CASSLTDRAYEQYF,14,TRBJ2-7,TRBV7-8,NA,TRBD1
TGTGCCAGCGGCGCCATTCCCCAAGAGACCCAGTACTTC,CASGAIPQETQYF,13,TRBJ2-5,TRBV6-1,NA,NA
TGTGCCAGCAGCTTACAATCAGGCTCCTACGAGCAGTACTTC,CASSLQSGSYEQYF,14,TRBJ2-7,TRBV7-9,NA,NA
TGTGCCAGCAGGTACAGGGGTAGGAACACTGAAGCTTTCTTT,CASRYRGRNTEAFF,14,TRBJ1-1,TRBV6-5,NA,TRBD1
TGTGCCAGCAGCCCTGGCTCTGGAAACACCATATATTTT,CASSPGSGNTIYF,13,TRBJ1-3,TRBV7-8,NA,NA
TGTGCCAGCAGCTCCGGACAGCTATCTGGAAACACCATATATTTT,CASSSGQLSGNTIYF,15,TRBJ1-3,TRBV28,NA,NA
TGTGCCAGCAGTCGGGACAGGGTCCCCCCAGAGTATTTT,CASSRDRVPPEYF,13,TRBJ2-3,TRBV27,NA,TRBD1